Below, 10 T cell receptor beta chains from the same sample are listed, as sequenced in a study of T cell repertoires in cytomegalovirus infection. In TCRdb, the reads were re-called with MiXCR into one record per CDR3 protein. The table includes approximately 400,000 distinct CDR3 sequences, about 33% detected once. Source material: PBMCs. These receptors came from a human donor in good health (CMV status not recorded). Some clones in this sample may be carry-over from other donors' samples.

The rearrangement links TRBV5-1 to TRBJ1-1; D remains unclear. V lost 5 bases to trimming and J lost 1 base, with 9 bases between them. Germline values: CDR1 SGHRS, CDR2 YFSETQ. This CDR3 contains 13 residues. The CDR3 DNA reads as TGCGCCAGCAGTGGGCGCGGGAACACTGAAGCTTTCTTT. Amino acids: CASSGRGNTEAFF.

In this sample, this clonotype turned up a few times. CDR3 DNA: TGCGCCAGCAGCCAAGTAGGCGGTTATACGCAGTATTTT. Translated: CASSQVGGYTQYF. V is TRBV4-1 and J is TRBJ2-3; no firm D call. Trimming left V 1 base short and J 7 bases short, with 9 bases between. The CDR3 runs 13 residues. Germline CDR1 and CDR2: MGHRA and YSYEKL.

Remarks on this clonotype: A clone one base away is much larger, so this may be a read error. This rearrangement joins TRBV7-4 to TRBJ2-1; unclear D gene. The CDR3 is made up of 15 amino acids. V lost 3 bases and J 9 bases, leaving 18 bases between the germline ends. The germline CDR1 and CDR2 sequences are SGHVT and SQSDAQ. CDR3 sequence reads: CASSFQGSKGTEQFF. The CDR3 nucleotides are TGTGCCAGCAGCTTTCAAGGCTCCAAAGGCACTGAGCAGTTCTTC.

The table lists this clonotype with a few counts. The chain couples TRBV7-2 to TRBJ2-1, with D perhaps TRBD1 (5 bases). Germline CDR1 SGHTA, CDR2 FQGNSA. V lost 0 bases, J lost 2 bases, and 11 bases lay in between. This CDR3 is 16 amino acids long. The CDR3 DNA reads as TGTGCCAGCAGCTTAGCGCTAGGGGCCACCTACAATGAGCAGTTCTTC. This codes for CASSLALGATYNEQFF. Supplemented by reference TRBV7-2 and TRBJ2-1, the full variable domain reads GAGVSQSPSNKVTEKGKDVELRCDPISGHTALYWYRQSLGQGLEFLIYFQGNSAPDKSGLPSDRFSAERTGGSVSTLTIQRTQQEDSAVYLCASSLALGATYNEQFFGPGTRLTVL.

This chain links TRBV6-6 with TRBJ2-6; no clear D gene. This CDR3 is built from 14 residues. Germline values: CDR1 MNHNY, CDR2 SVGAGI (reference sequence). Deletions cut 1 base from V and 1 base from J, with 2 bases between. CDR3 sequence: CASSYFSGANVLTF. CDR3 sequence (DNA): TGTGCCAGCAGTTACTTTTCTGGGGCCAACGTCCTGACTTTC.

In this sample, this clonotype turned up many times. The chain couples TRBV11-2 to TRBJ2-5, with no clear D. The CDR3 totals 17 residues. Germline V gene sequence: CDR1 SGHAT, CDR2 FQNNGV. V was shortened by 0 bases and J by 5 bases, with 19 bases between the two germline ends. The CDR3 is CASSLELGTVRVETQYF. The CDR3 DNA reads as TGTGCCAGCAGCTTAGAACTCGGTACAGTTCGCGTGGAGACCCAGTACTTC.

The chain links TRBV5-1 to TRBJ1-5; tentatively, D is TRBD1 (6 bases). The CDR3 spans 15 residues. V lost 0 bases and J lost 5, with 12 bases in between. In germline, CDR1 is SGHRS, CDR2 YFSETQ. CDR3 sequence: CASSLGGGGYQPQHF. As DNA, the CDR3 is TGCGCCAGCAGCTTGGGGGGGGGGGGCTATCAGCCCCAGCATTTT.

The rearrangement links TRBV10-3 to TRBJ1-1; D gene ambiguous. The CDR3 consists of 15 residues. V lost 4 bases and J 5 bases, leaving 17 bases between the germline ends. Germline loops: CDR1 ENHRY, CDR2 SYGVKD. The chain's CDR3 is CAISAAPSPGTEAFF. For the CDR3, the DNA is TGTGCCATCAGTGCTGCCCCCTCCCCGGGAACTGAAGCTTTCTTT.

CDR3 region: CASSLVTGANTEAFF. CDR3 coding DNA: TGTGCCAGCAGCTTAGTTACGGGGGCGAACACTGAAGCTTTCTTT. V usage is TRBV7-9 and J usage is TRBJ1-1; possibly TRBD1 for D (6 bases). V gave up 1 base and J gave up 1 base, with 10 bases separating them. This CDR3 has 15 amino acids. Germline-derived CDR1 and CDR2 are SEHNR and FQNEAQ (reference sequence).

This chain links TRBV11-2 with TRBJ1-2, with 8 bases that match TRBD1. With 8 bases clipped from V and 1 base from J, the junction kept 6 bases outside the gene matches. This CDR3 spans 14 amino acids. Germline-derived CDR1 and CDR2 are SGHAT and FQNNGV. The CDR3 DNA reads TGTGCCAGCGCGAAGACAGGGGTTAACTATGGCTACACCTTC. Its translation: CASAKTGVNYGYTF.